These 5 T cell receptor beta chains came from one sample sequenced in a study of beta chain features in type 1 diabetes. Every isolated RNA sample was fully reverse transcribed, so sequencing captured expressed TCRB transcripts. Measured with immunoSEQ multiplex PCR; TCRdb has only the in-frame clones, and not every one. The sample has about 5,700 clones, around 75% seen once; the top ten hold approximately 2.1%. Sequenced: Tregs from blood. Receptors originate from a man younger than 35 in good health.

This clone occurred a few times. The chain uses TRBV6-1 and TRBJ2-1; no clear D gene. The germline V gene encodes CDR1 MNHNS and CDR2 SASEGT. Trimming removed 2 bases from V and 3 bases from J, with 14 bases in between. This CDR3 is built from 16 residues. The CDR3 DNA follows: TGTGCCAGCAGTGAATACAGAGTGTCCCTCTACAATGAGCAGTTCTTC. Translating it yields CASSEYRVSLYNEQFF.

The chain combines TRBV6-5 with TRBJ2-1; 13 bases are a match to TRBD2. V was pared by 6 bases and J by 7 bases, with 6 bases of the junction left unmatched. Germline V gene lookup returns CDR1 MNHEY and CDR2 SVGAGI. This CDR3 spans 15 amino acids. The CDR3 sequence: CASRQLAGGPNEQFF. CDR3 bases: TGTGCCAGCAGGCAACTAGCGGGGGGGCCGAATGAGCAGTTCTTC.

This rearrangement joins TRBV28 to TRBJ2-7; weak D call: TRBD2 (6 bases). The CDR3 extends over 14 amino acids. The ends were cut back, 6 bases at V and 2 bases at J, with 14 bases in the middle. CDR1 is MDHEN and CDR2 is SYDVKM in the germline V gene. CDR3 amino acids: CASRLPGLTYEQYF. CDR3 nucleotides: TGTGCCAGCAGGCTTCCGGGACTTACCTACGAGCAGTACTTC.

The chain couples TRBV27 to TRBJ2-7, with TRBD2 as a possible D gene (5 bases). CDR1 is MNHEY, CDR2 SMNVEV, per germline (reference sequence). The CDR3 covers 13 residues. Trimming stripped 5 bases from V and 3 bases from J, with 11 bases between. CDR3 in DNA: TGTGCCAGCAGTCAGAGGGCCAACTACGAGCAGTACTTC. Translating gives CASSQRANYEQYF.

V gene TRBV4-3 combines with J gene TRBJ1-6; the D gene is possibly TRBD1 (6 bases). Germline V lookup: CDR1 LGHNA, CDR2 YSLEER. This CDR3 has 15 residues. The V and J ends lost 3 bases and 5 bases respectively, with 11 bases between them. CDR3 sequence reads: CASSQTGTNNSPLHF. CDR3 coding DNA: TGCGCCAGCAGCCAGACCGGGACAAATAATTCACCCCTCCACTTT.